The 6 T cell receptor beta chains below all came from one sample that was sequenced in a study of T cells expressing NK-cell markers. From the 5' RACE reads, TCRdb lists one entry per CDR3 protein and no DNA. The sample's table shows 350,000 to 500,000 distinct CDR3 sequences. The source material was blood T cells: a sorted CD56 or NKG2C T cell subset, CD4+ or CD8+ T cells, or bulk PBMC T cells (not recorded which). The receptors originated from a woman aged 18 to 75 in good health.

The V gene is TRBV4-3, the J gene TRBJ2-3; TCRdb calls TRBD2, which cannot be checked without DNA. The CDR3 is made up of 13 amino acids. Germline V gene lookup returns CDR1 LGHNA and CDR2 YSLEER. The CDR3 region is CASSQGGRDTQYF.

CDR3 loop: CASSLWATRSSGLVSSYNEQFF. The chain has TRBV28 and TRBJ2-1; TCRdb's D call of TRBD2 is untestable without DNA. Germline CDR1 MDHEN, CDR2 SYDVKM. The length of the CDR3 is 22 residues. Using reference TRBV28 and TRBJ2-1 for the parts outside the CDR3, the full variable domain is DVKVTQSSRYLVKRTGEKVFLECVQDMDHENMFWYRQDPGLGLRLIYFSYDVKMKEKGDIPEGYSVSREKKERFSLILESASTNQTSMYLCASSLWATRSSGLVSSYNEQFFGPGTRLTVL.

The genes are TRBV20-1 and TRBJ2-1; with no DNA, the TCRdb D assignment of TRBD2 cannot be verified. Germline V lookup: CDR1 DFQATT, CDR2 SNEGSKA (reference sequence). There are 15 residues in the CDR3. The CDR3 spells CSPTQGGGAGHEQFF.

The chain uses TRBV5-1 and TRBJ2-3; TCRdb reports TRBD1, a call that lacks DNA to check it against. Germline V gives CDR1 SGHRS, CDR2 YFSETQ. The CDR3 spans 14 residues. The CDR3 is CASSAGQYTDTQYF. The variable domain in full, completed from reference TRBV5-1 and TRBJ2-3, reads KAGVTQTPRYLIKTRGQQVTLSCSPISGHRSVSWYQQTPGQGLQFLFEYFSETQRNKGNFPGRFSGRQFSNSRSEMNVSTLELGDSALYLCASSAGQYTDTQYFGPGTRLTVL.

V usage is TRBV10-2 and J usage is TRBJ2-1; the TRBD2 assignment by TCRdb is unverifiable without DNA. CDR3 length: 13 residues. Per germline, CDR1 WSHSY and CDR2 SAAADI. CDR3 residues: CASRASGDNEQFF.

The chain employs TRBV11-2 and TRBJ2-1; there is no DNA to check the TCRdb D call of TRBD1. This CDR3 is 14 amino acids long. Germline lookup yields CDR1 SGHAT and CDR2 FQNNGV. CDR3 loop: CASSLDGQGLWQFF. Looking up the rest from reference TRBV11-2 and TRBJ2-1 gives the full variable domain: EAGVAQSPRYKIIEKRQSVAFWCNPISGHATLYWYQQILGQGPKLLIQFQNNGVVDDSQLPKDRFSAERLKGVDSTLKIQPAKLEDSAVYLCASSLDGQGLWQFFGPGTRLTVL.